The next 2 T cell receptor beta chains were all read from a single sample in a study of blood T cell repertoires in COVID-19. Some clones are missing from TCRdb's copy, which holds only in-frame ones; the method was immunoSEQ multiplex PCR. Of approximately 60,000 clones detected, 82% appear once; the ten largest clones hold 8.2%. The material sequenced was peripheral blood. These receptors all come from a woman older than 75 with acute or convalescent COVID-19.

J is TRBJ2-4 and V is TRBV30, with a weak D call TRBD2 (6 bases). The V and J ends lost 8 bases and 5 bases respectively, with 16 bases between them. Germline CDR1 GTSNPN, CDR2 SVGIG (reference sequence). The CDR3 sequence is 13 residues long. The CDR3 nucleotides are TGTGCCACGGACCGGGGGACTCAAAACATTCAGTACTTC. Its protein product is CATDRGTQNIQYF.

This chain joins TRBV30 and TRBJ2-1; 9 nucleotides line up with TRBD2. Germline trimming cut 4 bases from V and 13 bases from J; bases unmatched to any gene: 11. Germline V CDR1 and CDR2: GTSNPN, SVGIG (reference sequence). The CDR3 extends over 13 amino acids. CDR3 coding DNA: TGTGCCTGGAAAAATGCGGCGGGAGGGCCCCAGTTCTTC. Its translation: CAWKNAAGGPQFF.